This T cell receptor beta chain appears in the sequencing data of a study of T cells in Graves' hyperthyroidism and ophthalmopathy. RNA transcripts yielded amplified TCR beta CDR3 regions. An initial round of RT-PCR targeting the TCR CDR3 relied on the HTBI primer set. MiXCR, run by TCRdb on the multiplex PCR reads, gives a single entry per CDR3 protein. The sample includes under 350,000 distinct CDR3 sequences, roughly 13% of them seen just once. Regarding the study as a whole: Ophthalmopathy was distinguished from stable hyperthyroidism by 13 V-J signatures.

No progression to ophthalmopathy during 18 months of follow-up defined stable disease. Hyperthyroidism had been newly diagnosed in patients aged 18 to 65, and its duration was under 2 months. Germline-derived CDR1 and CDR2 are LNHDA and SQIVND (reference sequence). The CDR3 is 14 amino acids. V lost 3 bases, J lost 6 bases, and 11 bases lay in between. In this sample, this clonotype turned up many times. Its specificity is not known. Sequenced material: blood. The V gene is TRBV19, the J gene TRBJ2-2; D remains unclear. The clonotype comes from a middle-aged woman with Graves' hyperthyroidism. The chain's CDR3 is CASSILQLPGELFF. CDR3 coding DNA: TGTGCCAGTAGTATCCTTCAGTTACCCGGGGAGCTGTTTTTT.